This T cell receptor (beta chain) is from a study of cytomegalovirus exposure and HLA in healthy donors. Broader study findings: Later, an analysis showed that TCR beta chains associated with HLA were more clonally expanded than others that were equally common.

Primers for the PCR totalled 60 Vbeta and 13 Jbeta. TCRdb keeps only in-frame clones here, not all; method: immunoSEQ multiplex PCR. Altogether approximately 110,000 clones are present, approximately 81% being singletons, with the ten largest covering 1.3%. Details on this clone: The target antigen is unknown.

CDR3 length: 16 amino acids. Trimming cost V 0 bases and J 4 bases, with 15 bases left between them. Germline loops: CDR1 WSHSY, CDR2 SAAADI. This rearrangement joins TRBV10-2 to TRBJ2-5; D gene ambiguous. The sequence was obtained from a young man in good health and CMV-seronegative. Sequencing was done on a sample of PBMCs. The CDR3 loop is CASSESKRDLRETQYF. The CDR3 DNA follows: TGCGCCAGCAGTGAGTCGAAACGAGATTTGAGAGAGACCCAGTACTTC.